This is a list of T cell receptor beta chains from one sample in a study of T cells in Graves' hyperthyroidism and ophthalmopathy. TCRdb redid the calling of the multiplex PCR reads with MiXCR, one entry per CDR3 protein. This sample yields 300,000 to 450,000 distinct CDR3 sequences, of which around a sixth are seen a single time; around a quarter belongs to the top ten. The material sequenced was blood. These receptors were taken from a woman younger than 35 with Graves' hyperthyroidism that later progressed to Graves' ophthalmopathy. Each CDR3 is given with its conserved first and last residue. A D gene is named only where the DNA matches it firmly. Clone size is given for some rows only: seen once, a few or many times, or a class if the clone is expanded.

many	TRBV6-6	-	14	TRBJ1-1	CASSYSGPFPEAFF
many	TRBV18	-	14	TRBJ2-7	CASSQQTGTYEQYF
many	TRBV5-6	-	18	TRBJ2-6	CASSPPGQAFSGANVLTF
many	TRBV2	-	13	TRBJ2-3	CASSAQELNTQYF
many	TRBV20-1	TRBD1	13	TRBJ1-6	CSANDRANSPLHF
many	TRBV11-3	TRBD2	15	TRBJ2-1	CASSSGTSGSNEQFF
few	TRBV5-1	-	16	TRBJ2-2	CASSERTGSYTGELFF
many	TRBV28	TRBD1	16	TRBJ2-7	CASSLSGGLLSYEQYF
few	TRBV20-1	TRBD2	14	TRBJ2-5	CSARGLAAKETQYF
-	TRBV19	TRBD1	14	TRBJ2-1	CATGGTGPPNEQFF
-	TRBV19	-	14	TRBJ2-7	CASSITSGDYEQYF
-	TRBV5-6	-	12	TRBJ1-2	CASSLGSNGYTF
-	TRBV9	-	19	TRBJ2-1	CASSVGRGDTGSSSNEQFF
-	TRBV20-1	TRBD2	17	TRBJ2-3	CSASGLAGGNCTDTQYF
-	TRBV20-1	TRBD1	15	TRBJ2-7	CSAERGQRSSYEQYF
many	TRBV11-2	TRBD2	20	TRBJ2-3	CASSLLLRREAPPYTDTQYF
few	TRBV27	-	12	TRBJ2-2	CASAIGAGELFF
-	TRBV20-1	-	18	TRBJ2-2	CSAREGQGGGMNTGELFF
-	TRBV9	TRBD1	15	TRBJ2-5	CASSVDGQAQETQYF
many	TRBV20-1	-	13	TRBJ2-3	CSASSLVADTQYF
many	TRBV29-1	TRBD2	18	TRBJ2-7	CSVEDGFGWSGSVGEQYF
-	TRBV9	TRBD2	17	TRBJ2-2	CASSVGVGLAGTGELFF
many	TRBV28	-	14	TRBJ2-1	CASSLQGSGNEQFF
many	TRBV2	TRBD1	17	TRBJ1-6	CASSEKNGQGMDSPLHF